The 22 T cell receptor beta chains presented below share a single source sample, sequenced in a study of cytomegalovirus exposure and HLA in healthy donors. Measured with immunoSEQ multiplex PCR; TCRdb has only the in-frame clones, and not every one. The data hold some 170,000 clones, with roughly 86% observed a single time. Sequences were obtained from PBMCs. The receptors come from a woman aged 18-29 years in good health and CMV-seropositive.

This clone was recorded a few times. CDR3 DNA sequence: TGTGCCAGCAAGGCAGGAGGGCCTGCCGGGGAGCTGTTTTTT. Translating it yields CASKAGGPAGELFF. The chain recombines TRBV2 with TRBJ2-2; D may be TRBD2 (6 bases). CDR1 SNHLY and CDR2 FYNNEI come from the germline V gene. The CDR3 has 14 amino acids. With 7 bases removed from V and 6 bases from J, the gap between germline ends came to 15 bases.

V is TRBV9 and J is TRBJ2-7; 8 bases line up with TRBD1. This CDR3 spans 12 amino acids. The germline CDR1 and CDR2 sequences are SGDLS and YYNGEE. V shed 3 bases, J shed 7 bases, and the junction held 3 bases outside the gene matches. The CDR3 region is CASSGTGFEQYF. DNA of the CDR3: TGTGCCAGCAGCGGGACAGGGTTTGAGCAGTACTTC.

This clone was observed once. The V and J genes are TRBV6-1 and TRBJ1-2, with D possibly TRBD1 on 6 matching bases. The V end was cut by 8 bases, the J end by 6 bases, with 16 bases between. Germline V gene data show CDR1 as MNHNS and CDR2 as SASEGT. The CDR3 consists of 13 residues. The DNA of the CDR3 is TGTGCCAGCTCTCGGGGGGCGCAGGATGGCTACACCTTC. Amino acids: CASSRGAQDGYTF.

This clone turned up a few times. The V gene is TRBV7-9, the J gene TRBJ1-3, with TRBD1 matching 8 bases. CDR3 length: 15 amino acids. V trimming: 0 bases; J trimming: 4 bases; junction bases outside the gene matches: 2. CDR1 is SEHNR, CDR2 FQNEAQ, per germline (reference sequence). The CDR3 region is CASSLAGTGGNTIYF. The CDR3 region has the DNA TGTGCCAGCAGCTTAGCGGGGACAGGAGGAAACACCATATATTTT.

The rearrangement joins TRBV7-3 to TRBJ1-1; TRBD1 matches 7 bases. CDR3 size: 16 residues. Trimming removed 6 bases from V and 4 bases from J; junction bases left unmatched: 14. Germline-derived CDR1 and CDR2 are SGHTA and FQGTGA. Written as DNA, the CDR3 is TGTGCCAGCAGTCTTTTTGGACAACAGGGGAGCACTGAAGCTTTCTTT. Its protein product is CASSLFGQQGSTEAFF.

The chain recombines TRBV5-1 with TRBJ1-1; the match to TRBD1 covers 7 bases. Germline CDR1 reads SGHRS; CDR2 reads YFSETQ. V trimming: 4 bases; J trimming: 5 bases; junction bases outside the gene matches: 8. The CDR3 sequence is 14 residues long. The CDR3 here is CASSPGQAQTEAFF. Written as DNA, the CDR3 is TGCGCCAGCAGCCCCGGACAGGCCCAAACTGAAGCTTTCTTT.

This clone came up a few times. The chain uses TRBV7-2 and TRBJ1-5; the D gene is possibly TRBD1 (6 bases). Trimming removed 7 bases from V and 4 bases from J, with 20 bases in between. CDR1 and CDR2 (germline): SGHTA, FQGNSA. This CDR3 region has 16 residues. In DNA, the CDR3 is TGTGCCAGCAAACAAGAAATAGGGGGGGTTAATCAGCCCCAGCATTTT. Its translation: CASKQEIGGVNQPQHF.

The J gene is TRBJ1-2, the V gene TRBV6-6; D remains ambiguous. The V gene's germline CDR1 is MNHNY and CDR2 SVGAGI (reference sequence). V was pared by 2 bases and J by 7 bases, with 17 bases between. This CDR3 spans 15 amino acids. The CDR3 loop is CASSYPLTEGSGYTF. DNA for the CDR3: TGTGCCAGCAGTTACCCCCTTACAGAAGGTAGTGGCTACACCTTC.

The chain has TRBV4-2 and TRBJ2-1, with 8 nucleotides matching TRBD2. The CDR3 is 14 residues long. Looked up from germline, CDR1 is LGHNA and CDR2 is YNFKEQ. V lost 1 base and J lost 7; bases outside the gene matches: 3. CDR3 residues: CASSQAGGWNEQFF. CDR3 DNA sequence: TGTGCCAGCAGCCAAGCGGGGGGGTGGAATGAGCAGTTCTTC.

The chain recombines TRBV27 with TRBJ2-5; 7 bases align to TRBD2. This CDR3 comprises 14 residues. Trimming at V came to 1 base and at J to 4 bases, leaving 3 bases not matched to a gene. Germline CDR1 reads MNHEY; CDR2 reads SMNVEV (reference sequence). The DNA of the CDR3 is TGTGCCAGCAGTTTATTGGGAGGGGCAGAGACCCAGTACTTC. It is translated as CASSLLGGAETQYF.

This clone was seen just once. The chain joins TRBV19 to TRBJ2-7, with TRBD1 matching over 9 bases. The CDR3 has 16 residues. With V trimmed by 4 bases and J by 2 bases, 9 bases remained unmatched. Germline V lookup: CDR1 LNHDA, CDR2 SQIVND (reference sequence). CDR3 sequence reads: CASSRGRGTGTYEQYF. The CDR3 DNA reads as TGTGCCAGTAGTAGAGGGCGAGGGACAGGGACCTACGAGCAGTACTTC.

The V gene is TRBV18, the J gene TRBJ2-1, with D unresolved. The CDR3 covers 12 residues. Deletions cut 1 base from V and 5 bases from J, with 3 bases between. Germline loops: CDR1 KGHSH, CDR2 LQKENI. The CDR3 sequence is CASSPLNNEQFF. The CDR3 DNA is TGTGCCAGCTCACCACTAAACAATGAGCAGTTCTTC.

CDR3 protein: CASSYLATGNEKLFF. Written as DNA, the CDR3 is TGTGCCAGCAGTTACTTGGCGACAGGGAATGAAAAACTGTTTTTT. The chain employs TRBV6-5 and TRBJ1-4; TRBD1 matches 7 bases. V lost 1 base and J lost 5; bases outside the gene matches: 4. Germline-derived CDR1 and CDR2 are MNHEY and SVGAGI. There are 15 residues in the CDR3.

The genes are TRBV7-2 and TRBJ2-5; TRBD2 agrees at 8 bases. Germline assignment: CDR1 SGHTA and CDR2 FQGNSA. The CDR3 extends over 15 amino acids. Trimming removed 3 bases from V and 2 bases from J; junction bases left unmatched: 5. The CDR3 protein is CASSFTSGGQETQYF. The CDR3 DNA is TGTGCCAGCAGCTTTACTAGCGGAGGACAAGAGACCCAGTACTTC.

This sequence joins TRBV12-5 and TRBJ1-1; 8 bases align to TRBD1. Germline trimming cut 7 bases from V and 2 bases from J; bases unmatched to any gene: 9. The CDR3 has 15 amino acids. Per the germline V gene, CDR1 is LGHNT and CDR2 is FRNRAP. DNA for the CDR3: TGTGCTAGTGCCTCCGCGGACAGGGATAACACTGAAGCTTTCTTT. Amino acids: CASASADRDNTEAFF. The complete variable domain, with remaining parts taken from reference TRBV12-5 and TRBJ1-1, reads DARVTQTPRHKVTEMGQEVTMRCQPILGHNTVFWYRQTMMQGLELLAYFRNRAPLDDSGMPKDRFSAEMPDATLATLKIQPSEPRDSAVYFCASASADRDNTEAFFGQGTRLTVV.

The chain has TRBV5-1 and TRBJ2-3; 10 bases are a match to TRBD2. J was trimmed by 4 bases and V by 3 bases; bases with no gene match: 8. Germline CDR1 is SGHRS and CDR2 is YFSETQ. CDR3 length: 16 amino acids. The chain's CDR3 is CASSWGAGGEADTQYF. DNA of the CDR3: TGCGCCAGCAGCTGGGGAGCGGGAGGGGAAGCAGATACGCAGTATTTT.

J is TRBJ1-5 and V is TRBV30; weak D call: TRBD1 (6 bases). Trimming cost V 3 bases and J 5 bases, with 11 bases left between them. Germline V gene data show CDR1 as GTSNPN and CDR2 as SVGIG (reference sequence). This CDR3 spans 13 amino acids. This CDR3 reads CAWSPTGYQPQHF. The CDR3 DNA reads TGTGCCTGGAGCCCTACAGGGTATCAGCCCCAGCATTTT.

The V gene is TRBV19, the J gene TRBJ1-5; the match to TRBD1 covers 9 bases. The CDR3 contains 14 residues. V lost 11 bases to trimming and J lost 0 bases; unmatched junction nucleotides: 5. Germline V gene sequence: CDR1 LNHDA, CDR2 SQIVND (reference sequence). This CDR3 is CAGGQGYSNQPQHF. The CDR3 DNA sequence: TGTGCCGGGGGACAGGGCTATAGCAATCAGCCCCAGCATTTT.

This clone was seen just once. This chain links TRBV27 with TRBJ2-2; 10 bases line up with TRBD1. V was clipped by 5 bases and J by 3 bases; unmatched bases: 3. Germline CDR1 MNHEY, CDR2 SMNVEV (reference sequence). This CDR3 has 15 residues. As DNA, the CDR3 is TGTGCCAGCAGTCGACAGGGGGCGGACACCGGGGAGCTGTTTTTT. Protein: CASSRQGADTGELFF.

The chain carries TRBV18 and TRBJ2-7; 7 nucleotides agree with TRBD2. The germline CDR1 and CDR2 sequences are KGHSH and LQKENI. The trim removed 6 bases at V and 5 bases at J, leaving 10 bases unmatched. The CDR3 length is 14 residues. The CDR3 is CASSPPGEGDEQYF. In nucleotides, the CDR3 is TGTGCCAGCTCTCCCCCTGGGGAGGGCGACGAGCAGTACTTC.

The V gene is TRBV11-2, the J gene TRBJ2-7; 12 bases fit TRBD2. Per germline, CDR1 SGHAT and CDR2 FQNNGV. The CDR3 runs to 15 residues. The junction had 8 bases not matched to a gene; V was cut back by 5 bases and J by 6 bases. This CDR3 reads CASSPPSGRAVEQYF. The CDR3 nucleotides read TGTGCCAGCAGCCCTCCTAGCGGGAGGGCCGTCGAGCAGTACTTC.

V is TRBV4-2 and J is TRBJ2-7; the D gene is possibly TRBD2 (5 bases). Trimming pared 4 bases from V and 2 bases from J, leaving 15 bases between. The germline V gene has CDR1 LGHNA and CDR2 YNFKEQ. This CDR3 region has 15 residues. The CDR3 nucleotides read TGTGCCAGCAGCCTCGAGGCGGGTCAGGCCTACGAGCAGTACTTC. This encodes CASSLEAGQAYEQYF.